This TCR beta chain came from a study of cytomegalovirus exposure and HLA in healthy donors. The CDR3 has 14 residues. The V end was cut by 3 bases, the J end by 5 bases, with 14 bases between. The germline V gene encodes CDR1 GTSNPN and CDR2 SVGIG (reference sequence). 60 Vbeta and 13 Jbeta primers were used in PCR. The repertoire was sequenced with immunoSEQ multiplex PCR; TCRdb's copy has only in-frame clones and lacks some. The table has around 130,000 clones, more than 65% seen once. The V and J genes are TRBV30 and TRBJ1-3; D is unresolved. Sequencing was done on a sample of PBMCs. This receptor was identified in a woman younger than 35 in good health and CMV-seropositive. This CDR3 reads CAWRRDIGRNTIYF. The DNA for the CDR3 is TGTGCCTGGAGACGAGACATCGGGAGAAACACCATATATTTT.